This TCR beta chain stems from a study of cytomegalovirus exposure and HLA in healthy donors. The PCR contained 60 Vbeta and 13 Jbeta primers. Generated by immunoSEQ multiplex PCR, the TCRdb table keeps only in-frame clones and is missing some. Of around 180,000 clones listed, approximately 80% are singletons. The CDR3 runs 17 residues. The V and J ends lost 0 bases and 3 bases respectively, with 15 bases between them. Germline V CDR1 and CDR2: SGHNT, YYREEE (reference sequence). This clonotype originated in a woman in her thirties in good health and CMV-seropositive. The sequenced sample consisted of PBMCs. V usage is TRBV5-4 and J usage is TRBJ2-2, with D possibly being TRBD1 (6 bases). The CDR3 DNA sequence: TGTGCCAGCAGCTTGGAAGGGGGTAGTTTTGACACCGGGGAGCTGTTTTTT. Protein sequence: CASSLEGGSFDTGELFF.